This TCR beta chain came from a study of blood T cell repertoires in COVID-19. Whole-study context: The United States, Italy and Spain provided the acute and convalescent COVID-19 samples. The analysed material was cDNA or gDNA that came from T cells, B-cell-depleted T cells, or PBMCs.

Study processing details: Reference gene primer amplification gave nucleated cell count estimates. Here immunoSEQ multiplex PCR was the method, and the copy in TCRdb shows in-frame clones only, minus some. The V and J calls and clone size come from that table; D and trimming were worked out from the DNA. The table includes 100,000 to 150,000 clones, 80% detected once. The origin of this receptor is a human donor in a cohort sampled during active COVID-19. The source material was peripheral blood.

The CDR3 is CASSLGPGNEQFF. The DNA of the CDR3 is TGTGCCAGCAGCTTAGGCCCGGGGAATGAGCAGTTCTTC. The chain joins TRBV7-3 to TRBJ2-1; TRBD2 might be the D (5 bases). Germline CDR1 is SGHTA and CDR2 is FQGTGA. CDR3 length: 13 amino acids. V dropped 2 bases and J dropped 7 bases, with 9 bases sitting between them.